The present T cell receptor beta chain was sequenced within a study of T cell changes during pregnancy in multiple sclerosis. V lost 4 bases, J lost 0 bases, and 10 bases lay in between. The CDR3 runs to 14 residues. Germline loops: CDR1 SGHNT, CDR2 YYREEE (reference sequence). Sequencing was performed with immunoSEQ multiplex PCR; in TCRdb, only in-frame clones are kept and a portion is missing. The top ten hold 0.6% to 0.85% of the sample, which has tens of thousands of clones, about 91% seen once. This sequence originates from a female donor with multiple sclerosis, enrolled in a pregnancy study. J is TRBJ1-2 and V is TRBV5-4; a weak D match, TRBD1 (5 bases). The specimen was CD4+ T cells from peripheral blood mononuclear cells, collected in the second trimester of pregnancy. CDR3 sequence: CASSVDRANYGYTF. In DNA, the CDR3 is TGTGCCAGCAGCGTCGACAGAGCTAACTATGGCTACACCTTC. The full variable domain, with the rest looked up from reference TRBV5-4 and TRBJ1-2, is ETGVTQSPTHLIKTRGQQVTLRCSSQSGHNTVSWYQQALGQGPQFIFQYYREEENGRGNFPPRFSGLQFPNYSSELNVNALELDDSALYLCASSVDRANYGYTFGSGTRLTVV.